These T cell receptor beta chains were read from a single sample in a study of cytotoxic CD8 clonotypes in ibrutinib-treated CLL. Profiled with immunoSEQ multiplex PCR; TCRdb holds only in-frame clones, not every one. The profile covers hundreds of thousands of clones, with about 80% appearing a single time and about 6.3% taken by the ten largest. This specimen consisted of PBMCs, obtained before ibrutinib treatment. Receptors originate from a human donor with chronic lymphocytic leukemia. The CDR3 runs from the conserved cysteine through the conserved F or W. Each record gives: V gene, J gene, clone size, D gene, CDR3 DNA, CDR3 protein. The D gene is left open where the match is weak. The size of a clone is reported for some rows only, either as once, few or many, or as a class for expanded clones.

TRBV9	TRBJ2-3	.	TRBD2	TGTGCCAGCAGCCGGACTAGCGGGGAGCGAGCGCAGTATTTT	CASSRTSGERAQYF
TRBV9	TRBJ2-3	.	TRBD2	TGTGCCAGCAACGTAGCGGGAGCAGATACGCAGTATTTT	CASNVAGADTQYF
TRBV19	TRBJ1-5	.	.	TGTGCCAGTAGTATCCGGGACGGCAGGCAGCCCCAGCATTTT	CASSIRDGRQPQHF
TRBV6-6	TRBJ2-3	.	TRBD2	TGTGCCAGCAGTGACACTAGCGGGAGGGTAGGTACGCAGTATTTT	CASSDTSGRVGTQYF
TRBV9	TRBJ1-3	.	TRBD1	TGTGCCAGCAGCACCCCCGGACAGGGCGCTCTGGGAAACACCATATATTTT	CASSTPGQGALGNTIYF
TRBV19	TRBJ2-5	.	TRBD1	TGTGCCAGTAGTATGAATAGTTGGGGACAGGGAGAGACCCAGTACTTC	CASSMNSWGQGETQYF
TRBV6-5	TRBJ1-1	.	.	TGTGCCAGCAGTTACTCGCCAGGGATGAACACTGAAGCTTTCTTT	CASSYSPGMNTEAFF
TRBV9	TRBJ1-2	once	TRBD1	TGTGCCAGCAGCGCCCGGACAGGGTCCGGCTACACCTTC	CASSARTGSGYTF
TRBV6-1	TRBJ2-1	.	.	TGTGCCAGCAGTGATGCGGAGCTGGTTCGTCTGTACAATGAGCAGTTCTTC	CASSDAELVRLYNEQFF
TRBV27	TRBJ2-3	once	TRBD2	TGTGCCAGCAGCCTTACTAGCGGAGCTCTCACAGATACGCAGTATTTT	CASSLTSGALTDTQYF
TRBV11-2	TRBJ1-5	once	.	TGTGCCAGCAGCTTAGGGGGGAAAGGCAATCAGCCCCAGCATTTT	CASSLGGKGNQPQHF
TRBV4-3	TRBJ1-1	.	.	TGCGCCAGCAGCCAACGGTTGAGAGGCGGTACTGAAGCTTTCTTT	CASSQRLRGGTEAFF
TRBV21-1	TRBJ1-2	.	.	TGTGCCAGCAGAGGGGACAGGATCTATGGCTACACCTTC	CASRGDRIYGYTF
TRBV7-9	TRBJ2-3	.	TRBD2	TGTGCCAGCAGCTTCCCTAGACTAGCGGGAGTTATAGATACGCAGTATTTT	CASSFPRLAGVIDTQYF
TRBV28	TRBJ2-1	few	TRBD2	TGTGCCAGCAGTTTATTTAGCGGGAGGGCCAATGAGCAGTTCTTC	CASSLFSGRANEQFF
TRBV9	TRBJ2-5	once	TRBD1	TGTGCCAGCAGCGCCCGGGACAGGGGATTCCGAGGAGAGACCCAGTACTTC	CASSARDRGFRGETQYF
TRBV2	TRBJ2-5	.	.	TGTGCCAGCAGTGAATATGGGGGGGGCGAGACCCAGTACTTC	CASSEYGGGETQYF
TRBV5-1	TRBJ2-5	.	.	TGCGCCAGCAGCTTGGATGTATCTGAGACCCAGTACTTC	CASSLDVSETQYF
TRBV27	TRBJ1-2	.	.	TGTGCCAGCAGTTTATCGGGCCGTTACTATGGCTACACCTTC	CASSLSGRYYGYTF
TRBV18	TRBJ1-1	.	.	TGTGCCAGCTCACCACGCCGGGACACAGCTGAAGCTTTCTTT	CASSPRRDTAEAFF
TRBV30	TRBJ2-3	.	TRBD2	TGTGCCTGGAGTGTTCTTCATAGCGGGAGTGCAGATACGCAGTATTTT	CAWSVLHSGSADTQYF
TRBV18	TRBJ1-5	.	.	TGTGCCAGCTCACCCCAGGGGAATCAGCCCCAGCATTTT	CASSPQGNQPQHF
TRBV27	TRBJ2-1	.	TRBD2	TGTGCCAGCAGACCTAGCGGGGGAAGCTCCTACAATGAGCAGTTCTTC	CASRPSGGSSYNEQFF
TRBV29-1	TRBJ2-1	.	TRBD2	TGCAGCGTTGCGGCGGGAGGCCGTGAGCAGTTCTTC	CSVAAGGREQFF
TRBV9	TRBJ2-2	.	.	TGTGCCAGCAGCGTAGACACCGGGGAGCTGTTTTTT	CASSVDTGELFF
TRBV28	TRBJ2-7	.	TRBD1	TGTGCCAGCAGGGGACAGGGGGCTTTTGAGCAGTACTTC	CASRGQGAFEQYF
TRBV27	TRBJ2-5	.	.	TGTGCCAGCAGCAACAGGGACCGGGCAGAGACCCAGTACTTC	CASSNRDRAETQYF
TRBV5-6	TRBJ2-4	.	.	TGTGCCAGCAGCAGCTTCTATGTCCGGGCGTACATTCAGTACTTC	CASSSFYVRAYIQYF
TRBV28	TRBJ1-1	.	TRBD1	TGTGCCAGCAGTTTATTTAGCGGAGGGACAGGGGGCACTGAAGCTTTCTTT	CASSLFSGGTGGTEAFF
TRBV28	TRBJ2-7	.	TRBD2	TGTGCCAGCAGCCCTAGACTAGCGGCCTACGAGCAGTACTTC	CASSPRLAAYEQYF
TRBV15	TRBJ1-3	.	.	TGTGCCACCAGCAGAGTTCGAGACACCATATATTTT	CATSRVRDTIYF
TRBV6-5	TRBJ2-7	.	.	TGTGCCAGCAGTTACTTGGCGGGGCACTACGAGCAGTACTTC	CASSYLAGHYEQYF
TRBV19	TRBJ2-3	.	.	TGTGCCAGTAGTATCACAGATACGCAGTATTTT	CASSITDTQYF
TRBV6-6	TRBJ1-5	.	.	TGTGCCAGCAGTTACTCGATAGGGGGATACAATCAGCCCCAGCATTTT	CASSYSIGGYNQPQHF
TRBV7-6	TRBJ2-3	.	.	TGTGCCAGCAGCTCCACTTCTAGCACAGATACGCAGTATTTT	CASSSTSSTDTQYF
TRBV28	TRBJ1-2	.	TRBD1	TGTGCCAGCAGTTGGGACAGGGATCTCTATGGCTACACCTTC	CASSWDRDLYGYTF
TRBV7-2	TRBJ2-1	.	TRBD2	TGTGCCAGCACGGAAAGGACTAGCGTGGGTGAGCAGTTCTTC	CASTERTSVGEQFF
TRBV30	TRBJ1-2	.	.	TGTGCCTGGAGTGCGACAGGCGGTTATGGCTACACCTTC	CAWSATGGYGYTF
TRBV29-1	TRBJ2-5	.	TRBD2	TGCAGCGCTCGGGGGGTAGTGGGCCAAGAGACCCAGTACTTC	CSARGVVGQETQYF
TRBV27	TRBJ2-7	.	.	TGTGCCAGCAGTTCAAGAACAGACGACCGATTCTACGAGCAGTACTTC	CASSSRTDDRFYEQYF
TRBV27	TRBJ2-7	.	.	TGTGCCAGCAGACTGAAGAACCAGGGAGGGGGTTACTACGAGCAGTACTTC	CASRLKNQGGGYYEQYF
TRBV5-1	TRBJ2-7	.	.	TGCGCCAGCAGTCATACCGCGGGCTACGAGCAGTACTTC	CASSHTAGYEQYF
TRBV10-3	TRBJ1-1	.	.	TGTGCCATCAGTGGCGTTACGGGGCAAGCTTTCTTT	CAISGVTGQAFF
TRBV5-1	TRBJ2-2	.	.	TGCGCCAGCAGCTTTTATTTGGATTTCGCGAACACCGGGGAGCTGTTTTTT	CASSFYLDFANTGELFF
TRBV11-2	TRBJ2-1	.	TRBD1	TGTGCCAGCAGCCGGGACAGGTCGGGTGAATTCTTC	CASSRDRSGEFF